These T cell receptor beta chains were read from a single sample in a study of glioma-infiltrating T cells after dendritic cell vaccination. Libraries were prepared by immunoSEQ multiplex PCR; TCRdb keeps only in-frame clonotypes and omits some of them. The repertoire consists of about 96,000 clones, with around three quarters occurring once and the leading ten covering under 7%. Sequenced here: blood, sampled before dendritic cell vaccination. Every receptor here comes from a human donor with glioblastoma. Both conserved end residues are part of each CDR3. The D gene is left open where the match is weak. Size tells how often a clone was seen (once, few, many) or the class of an expanded clone, and some rows leave it out.

TRBV19	TRBD1	TRBJ2-2	.	CASSIHGQGPNTGELFF	TGTGCCAGTAGTATACACGGACAGGGCCCTAACACCGGGGAGCTGTTTTTT
TRBV4-1	TRBD1	TRBJ1-2	many	CASSQETGDYGYTF	TGCGCCAGCAGCCAGGAGACAGGGGACTATGGCTACACCTTC
TRBV6-5	TRBD1	TRBJ1-4	.	CASSWSTGQGNEKLFF	TGTGCCAGCAGTTGGTCCACGGGACAGGGGAATGAAAAACTGTTTTTT
TRBV19	TRBD2	TRBJ2-7	.	CASSRTSGSKVEQYF	TGTGCCAGTAGTAGGACTAGCGGGAGTAAGGTCGAGCAGTACTTC
TRBV5-1	.	TRBJ2-1	.	CASSLEVDLKGFF	TGCGCCAGCAGCTTGGAGGTGGACTTAAAGGGGTTCTTC
TRBV18	.	TRBJ2-7	.	CASSPTMGEQYF	TGTGCCAGCTCACCCACTATGGGCGAGCAGTACTTC
TRBV6-5	.	TRBJ1-1	few	CASNREGAGEAFF	TGTGCCAGCAATCGGGAAGGTGCGGGTGAAGCTTTCTTT
TRBV9	.	TRBJ1-1	few	CASSVGQENTEAFF	TGTGCCAGCAGCGTAGGACAGGAGAACACTGAAGCTTTCTTT
TRBV6-1	TRBD1	TRBJ1-2	few	CASNMMGQTNYGYTF	TGTGCCAGCAATATGATGGGACAGACGAACTATGGCTACACCTTC
TRBV9	TRBD1	TRBJ2-3	.	CASSFRDRVIADTQYF	TGTGCCAGCAGCTTCCGGGACAGGGTAATCGCAGATACGCAGTATTTT
TRBV5-1	.	TRBJ2-3	.	CASNSGSTDTQYF	TGCGCCAGCAACAGCGGGAGCACAGATACGCAGTATTTT
TRBV19	.	TRBJ1-2	.	CASSKLDRVNNYGYTF	TGTGCCAGTAGCAAACTCGACAGAGTGAATAACTATGGCTACACCTTC
TRBV5-1	.	TRBJ2-3	.	CASRAGSYSTDTQYF	TGCGCCAGCAGGGCGGGCTCCTATAGCACAGATACGCAGTATTTT
TRBV6-1	.	TRBJ2-3	.	CASRRGQIGTDTQYF	TGTGCCAGCAGACGCGGTCAGATTGGCACAGATACGCAGTATTTT
TRBV29-1	TRBD1	TRBJ2-5	.	CSVTQGWGTQYF	TGCAGCGTAACACAGGGGTGGGGGACCCAGTACTTC
TRBV9	TRBD2	TRBJ2-3	few	CASSPLGRGGQDTQYF	TGTGCCAGCAGCCCCCTGGGGCGGGGGGGCCAAGATACGCAGTATTTT
TRBV18	TRBD2	TRBJ2-3	once	CASSPPTSGTDTQYF	TGTGCCAGCTCACCACCGACTAGCGGCACAGATACGCAGTATTTT
TRBV5-5	TRBD1	TRBJ2-1	once	CASSPLAGTGGFYNEQFF	TGTGCCAGCAGCCCCCTTGCCGGGACAGGGGGGTTTTACAATGAGCAGTTCTTC
TRBV5-1	TRBD1	TRBJ1-2	.	CASSLRQGASDGYTF	TGCGCCAGCAGCCTAAGACAGGGGGCGAGCGATGGCTACACCTTC
TRBV4-1	.	TRBJ2-7	.	CASSPWSAGGYEQYF	TGCGCCAGCAGCCCGTGGTCGGCAGGGGGGTACGAGCAGTACTTC
TRBV7-8	.	TRBJ2-5	.	CASSFPGSYQETQYF	TGTGCCAGCAGCTTCCCCGGGTCGTACCAAGAGACCCAGTACTTC
TRBV6-4	.	TRBJ1-1	.	CASSVRVNTEAFF	TGTGCCAGCAGTGTGAGGGTCAACACTGAAGCTTTCTTT
TRBV19	TRBD1	TRBJ2-6	medium-sized	CASTSPGQGAGGANVLTF	TGTGCCAGTACCTCACCGGGACAGGGGGCAGGAGGGGCCAACGTCCTGACTTTC
TRBV5-1	.	TRBJ1-1	.	CASSSTANTEAFF	TGCGCCAGCAGCTCAACAGCGAACACTGAAGCTTTCTTT
TRBV5-1	.	TRBJ2-5	once	CASSLVAGMETQYF	TGCGCCAGCAGCTTGGTTGCGGGGATGGAGACCCAGTACTTC
TRBV5-4	.	TRBJ2-7	.	CASAGHGQKANEQYF	TGTGCCAGCGCAGGACATGGGCAGAAGGCCAACGAGCAGTACTTC
TRBV2	TRBD1	TRBJ2-6	once	CASSELGGSSGANVLTF	TGTGCCAGCAGTGAACTAGGGGGCAGCTCTGGGGCCAACGTCCTGACTTTC
TRBV2	.	TRBJ1-5	few	CASTGVDSNQPQHF	TGTGCCAGCACCGGGGTTGACAGCAATCAGCCCCAGCATTTT
TRBV11-2	TRBD2	TRBJ2-3	.	CASSLGLAGYTDTQYF	TGTGCCAGCAGCCTAGGACTAGCGGGATACACAGATACGCAGTATTTT
TRBV2	.	TRBJ2-7	.	CASSEGGGPHYEQYF	TGTGCCAGCAGTGAAGGGGGGGGGCCCCACTACGAGCAGTACTTC
TRBV9	.	TRBJ2-3	.	CASSPRGRNGGTDTQYF	TGTGCCAGCAGCCCCCGAGGAAGAAACGGGGGCACAGATACGCAGTATTTT
TRBV30	.	TRBJ1-1	.	CAWSGQTNTEAFF	TGTGCCTGGAGCGGACAGACGAACACTGAAGCTTTCTTT
TRBV13	.	TRBJ1-2	.	CASSPRANYGYTF	TGTGCCAGCAGCCCGAGGGCTAACTATGGCTACACCTTC
TRBV7-8	.	TRBJ1-2	.	CASSLVQGWLYGYTF	TGTGCCAGCAGCTTAGTGCAGGGTTGGCTGTATGGCTACACCTTC
TRBV25-1	.	TRBJ1-1	.	CASSSGGWRAFF	TGTGCCAGCAGTTCAGGCGGGTGGAGAGCTTTCTTT
TRBV6-5	TRBD1	TRBJ1-2	few	CASSYDRVNYGYTF	TGTGCCAGCAGTTACGACAGGGTAAACTATGGCTACACCTTC
TRBV28	.	TRBJ2-7	.	CASHPGSSYEQYF	TGTGCCAGCCACCCCGGGAGCTCCTACGAGCAGTACTTC
TRBV7-3	TRBD2	TRBJ2-1	.	CASSSLAGLEQFF	TGTGCCAGCAGCTCACTAGCGGGGCTTGAGCAGTTCTTC
TRBV7-2	.	TRBJ2-2	.	CASSLETVTGELFF	TGTGCCAGCAGCTTAGAGACAGTCACCGGGGAGCTGTTTTTT
TRBV28	TRBD2	TRBJ2-1	.	CASHQTQKAGEQFF	TGTGCCAGCCACCAAACTCAAAAAGCGGGAGAGCAGTTCTTC
TRBV9	.	TRBJ2-7	.	CASSVGPTNYEQYF	TGTGCCAGCAGCGTAGGCCCAACAAACTACGAGCAGTACTTC
TRBV2	TRBD2	TRBJ2-3	.	CASRKISGRVTDTQYF	TGTGCCAGCAGGAAAATTAGCGGGAGGGTCACAGATACGCAGTATTTT
TRBV5-1	TRBD1	TRBJ1-3	.	CASSSTGDAGNTIYF	TGCGCCAGCAGCTCCACAGGGGATGCTGGAAACACCATATATTTT
TRBV28	TRBD1	TRBJ1-2	.	CASSLFLQGRNYTF	TGTGCCAGCAGTTTATTTCTACAGGGGAGGAACTACACCTTC
TRBV5-4	.	TRBJ2-1	.	CASSRKTSTPGEQFF	TGTGCCAGCAGCCGAAAAACCTCGACCCCGGGGGAGCAGTTCTTC
TRBV4-2	.	TRBJ2-2	few	CASSQDDVAAVNTGELFF	TGTGCCAGCAGCCAAGATGACGTCGCAGCGGTGAACACCGGGGAGCTGTTTTTT
TRBV28	TRBD2	TRBJ2-7	.	CASSRGTSGTRYEQYF	TGTGCCAGCAGTCGAGGGACTAGCGGGACTCGCTACGAGCAGTACTTC
TRBV5-6	.	TRBJ1-4	.	CASSTTGLGNEKLFF	TGTGCCAGCAGCACCACAGGATTAGGTAATGAAAAACTGTTTTTT
TRBV6-1	TRBD1	TRBJ1-2	.	CASSATGVGGYTF	TGTGCCAGCAGTGCGACAGGGGTAGGGGGCTACACCTTC
TRBV6-5	TRBD2	TRBJ2-5	.	CASSYHTSGKETQYF	TGTGCCAGCAGTTACCATACTAGCGGAAAAGAGACCCAGTACTTC
TRBV28	TRBD1	TRBJ1-6	few	CASSLDRVPYNSPLHF	TGTGCCAGCAGTTTGGACAGGGTTCCCTATAATTCACCCCTCCACTTT
TRBV30	TRBD2	TRBJ2-1	.	CAWSRLAGLYNEQFF	TGTGCCTGGAGTCGGCTAGCGGGACTCTACAATGAGCAGTTCTTC
TRBV11-3	TRBD1	TRBJ2-3	.	CASSLCLGQVVTDTQYF	TGTGCCAGCAGCTTATGTCTCGGACAGGTCGTGACAGATACGCAGTATTTT
TRBV6-5	TRBD2	TRBJ2-1	.	CASNQLAGVANEQFF	TGTGCCAGCAACCAACTAGCGGGAGTTGCGAATGAGCAGTTCTTC